The 21 T cell receptor beta chains given below trace back to one sample, sequenced in a study of blood T cell repertoires in COVID-19. Only in-frame clones appear in the TCRdb table, and some are missing; sequencing was by immunoSEQ multiplex PCR. The sample shows 400,000 or so clones, about 92% of them seen only once. The specimen sequenced was PBMCs or T cells enriched from blood (not recorded which). The receptors shown here come from a man between 18 and 29 years old who had recovered from COVID-19.

The chain couples TRBV29-1 to TRBJ2-5; 7 positions agree with TRBD1. This CDR3 is built from 14 residues. The V and J ends lost 7 bases and 6 bases, in that order; junction bases with no gene match: 14. CDR1 is SQVTM and CDR2 is ANQGSEA in the germline V gene. The CDR3 DNA is TGCAGCGCCGGGACCGGGACAGCGGTGAAGACCCAGTACTTC. It is translated as CSAGTGTAVKTQYF. Full variable domain (outside the CDR3, taken from reference TRBV29-1 and TRBJ2-5): SAVISQKPSRDICQRGTSLTIQCQVDSQVTMMFWYRQQPGQSLTLIATANQGSEATYESGFVIDKFPISRPNLTFSTLTVSNMSPEDSSIYLCSAGTGTAVKTQYFGPGTRLLVL.

In this sample, this clone turned up once. The chain joins TRBV2 to TRBJ1-2, with D uncertain. Trimming took off 4 bases at V and 2 bases at J, with 5 bases between the two ends. Germline V lookup: CDR1 SNHLY, CDR2 FYNNEI. The CDR3 consists of 12 residues. The CDR3 spells CASSGGNYGYTF. CDR3 sequence (DNA): TGTGCCAGCAGTGGCGGAAACTATGGCTACACCTTC.

This chain joins TRBV7-9 and TRBJ1-1; no reliable D call. Germline V CDR1 and CDR2: SEHNR, FQNEAQ (reference sequence). V was pared by 5 bases and J by 0 bases, with 13 bases between. The CDR3 is 15 residues long. The CDR3 DNA is TGTGCCAGCAGCCCTATAGGCGGCATGAACACTGAAGCTTTCTTT. It encodes CASSPIGGMNTEAFF.

V gene TRBV29-1 combines with J gene TRBJ2-5; 7 bases fit TRBD1. With V trimmed by 6 bases and J by 1 base, 5 bases remained unmatched. Germline lookup yields CDR1 SQVTM and CDR2 ANQGSEA. This CDR3 comprises 13 residues. CDR3 amino acids: CSVLTGAQETQYF. Here the CDR3 DNA reads TGCAGCGTCCTAACAGGGGCCCAAGAGACCCAGTACTTC.

The genes are TRBV19 and TRBJ1-2; D is possibly TRBD1 (6 bases). The germline CDR1 and CDR2 sequences are LNHDA and SQIVND (reference sequence). The germline V and J ends were trimmed by 9 bases and 5 bases, with 16 bases remaining between them. This CDR3 comprises 13 residues. The CDR3 is CASLKQGLYGYTF. DNA of the CDR3: TGTGCCAGCCTAAAACAGGGCCTGTATGGCTACACCTTC.

The rearrangement links TRBV6-1 to TRBJ1-5; no clear D gene. Germline CDR1 and CDR2: MNHNS and SASEGT. V shed 3 bases and J shed 6 bases, with 9 bases lying between them. The CDR3 is 13 amino acids. The CDR3 sequence is CASSDITGQPQHF. The CDR3 bases are TGTGCCAGCAGTGATATCACTGGTCAGCCCCAGCATTTT.

This rearrangement joins TRBV9 to TRBJ2-1, with TRBD1 matching 8 bases. The junction had 13 bases not matched to a gene; V was cut back by 4 bases and J by 7 bases. The CDR3 runs 16 residues. CDR1 and CDR2 from the germline V gene are SGDLS and YYNGEE. The DNA of the CDR3 is TGTGCCAGCAGCCTACAATACTACAGGGGGAGGAATGAGCAGTTCTTC. Its translation is CASSLQYYRGRNEQFF.

V gene TRBV3-1 (or the pseudogene TRBV3-2) combines with J gene TRBJ1-1; D ambiguous. The V end lost 0 bases, the J end lost 7 bases, and 9 bases lay between the germline ends. CDR1 is LGHDT, CDR2 YNNKEL, per germline (reference sequence). This CDR3 spans 13 amino acids. The CDR3, as DNA: TGTGCCAGCAGCCAAGATGCACGGGGTGAAGCTTTCTTT. Protein sequence: CASSQDARGEAFF.

The chain links TRBV19 to TRBJ2-7, with 10 bases matching TRBD2. The CDR3 spans 16 residues. With 5 bases clipped from V and 0 bases from J, the junction kept 7 bases outside the gene matches. Per germline, CDR1 LNHDA and CDR2 SQIVND (reference sequence). The CDR3 DNA reads as TGTGCCAGTAGTTCGCGAGCGGGAGGGAGCTCCTACGAGCAGTACTTC. Its translation: CASSSRAGGSSYEQYF.

This clone was detected only once. The rearrangement joins TRBV6-5 to TRBJ2-1; a weak D match, TRBD2 (6 bases). CDR1 and CDR2 from the germline V gene are MNHEY and SVGAGI. V lost 8 bases and J lost 1, with 12 bases in between. The CDR3 consists of 14 residues. CDR3 residues: CASGAGTSYNEQFF. For the CDR3, the DNA is TGTGCCAGCGGAGCGGGTACTTCCTACAATGAGCAGTTCTTC.

The chain couples TRBV19 to TRBJ1-6; D remains ambiguous. There are 15 residues in the CDR3. CDR1 and CDR2 (germline): LNHDA, SQIVND (reference sequence). Trimming cost V 4 bases and J 7 bases, with 14 bases left between them. CDR3 DNA: TGTGCCAGTAGTACCTTCAAAGTGGAGAATTCACCCCTCCACTTT. It translates to CASSTFKVENSPLHF.

The V and J genes are TRBV19 and TRBJ1-3; D not resolved. Germline CDR1 LNHDA, CDR2 SQIVND (reference sequence). V lost 1 base, J lost 4 bases, and 11 bases lay in between. The CDR3 has 15 residues. CDR3 protein: CASSIGAQPGNTIYF. Here the CDR3 DNA reads TGTGCCAGTAGTATAGGGGCGCAGCCCGGAAACACCATATATTTT.

The chain has TRBV4-1 and TRBJ2-5; a weak D match, TRBD2 (6 bases). Germline CDR1 and CDR2: MGHRA and YSYEKL. The ends were cut back, 2 bases at V and 4 bases at J, with 11 bases in the middle. The CDR3 consists of 14 residues. The CDR3 DNA follows: TGCGCCAGCAGCCAACTAGCGCCATTAGAGACCCAGTACTTC. Protein product: CASSQLAPLETQYF.

This chain uses TRBV20-1 with TRBJ1-4, with D possibly being TRBD1 (6 bases). CDR3 length equals 15 residues. Germline CDR1 and CDR2: DFQATT and SNEGSKA (reference sequence). Trimming cost V 3 bases and J 7 bases, with 18 bases left between them. The CDR3 sequence: CSASPLQGLVEKLFF. The CDR3 coding sequence is TGCAGTGCTAGTCCACTACAGGGATTAGTTGAAAAACTGTTTTTT.

This clone has a handful of counts. V usage is TRBV29-1 and J usage is TRBJ1-2; D perhaps matches TRBD1 (5 bases). V shed 0 bases and J shed 0 bases, with 11 bases lying between them. The CDR3 loop spans 15 amino acids. Germline V gene data show CDR1 as SQVTM and CDR2 as ANQGSEA. The CDR3 DNA reads TGCAGCGTTGAAGATCATCGCAGGGCTAACTATGGCTACACCTTC. Translation: CSVEDHRRANYGYTF.

V and J are TRBV27 and TRBJ1-1; TRBD1 matches at 7 bases. The junction had 2 bases not matched to a gene; V was cut back by 3 bases and J by 1 base. Germline V gene sequence: CDR1 MNHEY, CDR2 SMNVEV (reference sequence). The CDR3 contains 14 residues. The CDR3 reads CASSLTGQNTEAFF. CDR3 in DNA: TGTGCCAGCAGTTTGACAGGGCAGAACACTGAAGCTTTCTTT.

V gene TRBV12-5 combines with J gene TRBJ1-4; possible D gene TRBD1, 5 bases. Germline V gene sequence: CDR1 LGHNT, CDR2 FRNRAP. The CDR3 has 16 residues. Deletions cut 7 bases from V and 4 bases from J, with 19 bases between. The CDR3 region is CASAWGDSGRNEKLFF. The CDR3 bases are TGTGCTAGTGCCTGGGGGGATTCGGGGCGTAATGAAAAACTGTTTTTT.

V gene TRBV7-9 combines with J gene TRBJ1-1; D remains ambiguous. V lost 2 bases to trimming and J lost 10 bases, with 11 bases between them. The CDR3 consists of 12 residues. CDR1 and CDR2 from the germline V gene are SEHNR and FQNEAQ (reference sequence). The CDR3 nucleotides read TGTGCCAGCAGCTTATATGGCGCAGGAGCTTTCTTT. Residues: CASSLYGAGAFF.

The chain combines TRBV5-8 with TRBJ1-1; weak D call: TRBD1 (5 bases). The CDR3 runs 16 residues. Germline CDR1 and CDR2: SGHTS and YDEGEE. V lost 6 bases and J 4 bases, leaving 22 bases between the germline ends. As DNA, the CDR3 is TGTGCCAGCACCCCCCGCGGGGGTAAAGCGGTCACTGAAGCTTTCTTT. The encoded protein is CASTPRGGKAVTEAFF.

The chain couples TRBV27 to TRBJ1-5; a weak D match, TRBD1 (5 bases). This CDR3 is built from 14 residues. Germline loops: CDR1 MNHEY, CDR2 SMNVEV (reference sequence). V was cut by 1 base and J by 6 bases, with 10 bases left in between. The CDR3 reads CASSLYSGIQPQHF. Here the CDR3 DNA reads TGTGCCAGCAGTTTATATTCAGGGATTCAGCCCCAGCATTTT.

The V gene is TRBV10-2, the J gene TRBJ1-4; D remains ambiguous. The CDR3 consists of 11 residues. The germline V gene encodes CDR1 WSHSY and CDR2 SAAADI. V lost 7 bases, J lost 14 bases, and 14 bases lay in between. The CDR3 here is CASTRPKTLFF. The CDR3 nucleotides are TGCGCCAGCACCCGGCCGAAGACTCTGTTTTTT.